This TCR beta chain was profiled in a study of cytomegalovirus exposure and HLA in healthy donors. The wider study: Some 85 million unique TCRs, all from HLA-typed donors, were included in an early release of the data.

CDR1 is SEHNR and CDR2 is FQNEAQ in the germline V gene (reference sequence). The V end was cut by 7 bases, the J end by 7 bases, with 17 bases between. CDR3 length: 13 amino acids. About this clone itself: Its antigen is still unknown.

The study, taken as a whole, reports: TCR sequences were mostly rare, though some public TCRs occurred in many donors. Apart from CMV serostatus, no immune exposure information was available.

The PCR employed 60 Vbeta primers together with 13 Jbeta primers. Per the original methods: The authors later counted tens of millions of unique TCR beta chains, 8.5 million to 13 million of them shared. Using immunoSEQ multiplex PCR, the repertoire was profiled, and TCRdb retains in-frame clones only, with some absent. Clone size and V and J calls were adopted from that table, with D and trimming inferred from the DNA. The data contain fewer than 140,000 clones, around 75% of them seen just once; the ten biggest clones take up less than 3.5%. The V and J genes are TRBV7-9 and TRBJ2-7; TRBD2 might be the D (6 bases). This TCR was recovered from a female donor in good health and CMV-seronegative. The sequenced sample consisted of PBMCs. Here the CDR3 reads CASTSSGAGEQYF. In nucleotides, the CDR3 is TGTGCCAGCACCTCCTCCGGGGCGGGGGAGCAGTACTTC. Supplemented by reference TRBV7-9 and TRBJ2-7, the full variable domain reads DTGVSQNPRHKITKRGQNVTFRCDPISEHNRLYWYRQTLGQGPEFLTYFQNEAQLEKSRLLSDRFSAERPKGSFSTLEIQRTEQGDSAMYLCASTSSGAGEQYFGPGTRLTVT.